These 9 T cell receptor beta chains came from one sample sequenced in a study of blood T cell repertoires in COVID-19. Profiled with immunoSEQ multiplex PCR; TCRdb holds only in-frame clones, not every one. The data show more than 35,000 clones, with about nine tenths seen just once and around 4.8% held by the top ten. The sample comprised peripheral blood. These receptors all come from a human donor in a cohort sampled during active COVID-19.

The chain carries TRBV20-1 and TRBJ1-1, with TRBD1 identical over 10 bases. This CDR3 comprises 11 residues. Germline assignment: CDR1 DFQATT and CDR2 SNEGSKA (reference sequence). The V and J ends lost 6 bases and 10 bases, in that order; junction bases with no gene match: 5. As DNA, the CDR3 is TGCAGTGCCCGCCGGGACAGGGGAGCTTTCTTT. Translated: CSARRDRGAFF.

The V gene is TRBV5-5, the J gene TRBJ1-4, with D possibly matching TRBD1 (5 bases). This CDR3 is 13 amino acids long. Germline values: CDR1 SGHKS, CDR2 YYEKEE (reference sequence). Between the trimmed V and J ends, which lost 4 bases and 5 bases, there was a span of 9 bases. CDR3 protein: CASSGNRNEKLFF. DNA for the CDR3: TGTGCCAGCAGCGGGAACAGGAATGAAAAACTGTTTTTT.

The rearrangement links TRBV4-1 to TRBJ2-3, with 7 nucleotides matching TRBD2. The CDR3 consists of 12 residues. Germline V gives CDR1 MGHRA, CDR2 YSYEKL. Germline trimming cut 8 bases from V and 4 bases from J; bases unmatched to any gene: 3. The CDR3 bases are TGCGCCAGCCGCGGGAGAGCAGATACGCAGTATTTT. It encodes CASRGRADTQYF.

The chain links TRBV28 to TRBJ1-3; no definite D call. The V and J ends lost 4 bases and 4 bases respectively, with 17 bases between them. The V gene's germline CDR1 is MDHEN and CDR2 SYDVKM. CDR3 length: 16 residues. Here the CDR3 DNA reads TGTGCCAGCAGTTCCCTGTCATTCAAGCTAGGAAACACCATATATTTT. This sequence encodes CASSSLSFKLGNTIYF.

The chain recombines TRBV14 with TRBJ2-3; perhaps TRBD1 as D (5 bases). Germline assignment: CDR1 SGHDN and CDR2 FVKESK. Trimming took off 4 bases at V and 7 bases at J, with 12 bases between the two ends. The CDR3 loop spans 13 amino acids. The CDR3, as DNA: TGTGCCAGCAGCCGCCAAGCAGGGAATACGCAGTATTTT. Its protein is CASSRQAGNTQYF. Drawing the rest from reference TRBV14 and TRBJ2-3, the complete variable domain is EAGVTQFPSHSVIEKGQTVTLRCDPISGHDNLYWYRRVMGKEIKFLLHFVKESKQDESGMPNNRFLAERTGGTYSTLKVQPAELEDSGVYFCASSRQAGNTQYFGPGTRLTVL.

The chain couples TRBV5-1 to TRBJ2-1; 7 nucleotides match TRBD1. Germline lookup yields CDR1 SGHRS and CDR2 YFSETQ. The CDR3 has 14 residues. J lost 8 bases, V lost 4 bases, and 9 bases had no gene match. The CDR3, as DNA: TGCGCCAGCAGCCAACAGGGACAGTCTGATGAGCAGTTCTTC. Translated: CASSQQGQSDEQFF.

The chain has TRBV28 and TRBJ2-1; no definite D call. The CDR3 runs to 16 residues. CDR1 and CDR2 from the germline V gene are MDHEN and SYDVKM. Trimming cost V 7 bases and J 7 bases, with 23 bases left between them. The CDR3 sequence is CASTPKIGSFGNEQFF. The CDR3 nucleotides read TGTGCCAGCACTCCGAAGATCGGGTCCTTCGGGAATGAGCAGTTCTTC. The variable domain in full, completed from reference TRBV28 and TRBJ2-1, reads DVKVTQSSRYLVKRTGEKVFLECVQDMDHENMFWYRQDPGLGLRLIYFSYDVKMKEKGDIPEGYSVSREKKERFSLILESASTNQTSMYLCASTPKIGSFGNEQFFGPGTRLTVL.

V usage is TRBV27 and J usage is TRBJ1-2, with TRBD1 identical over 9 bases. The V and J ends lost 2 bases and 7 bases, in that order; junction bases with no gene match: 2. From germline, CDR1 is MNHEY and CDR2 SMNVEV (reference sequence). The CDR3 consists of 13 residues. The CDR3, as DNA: TGTGCCAGCAGTTTAAGACAGGGGGGTGGCTACACCTTC. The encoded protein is CASSLRQGGGYTF.

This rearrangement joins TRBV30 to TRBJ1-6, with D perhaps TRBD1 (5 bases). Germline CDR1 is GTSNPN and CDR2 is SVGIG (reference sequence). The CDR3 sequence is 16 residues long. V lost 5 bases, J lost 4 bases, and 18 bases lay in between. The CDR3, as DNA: TGTGCCTGGGGCCAACCTTCGGGGGGGTATAATTCACCCCTCCACTTT. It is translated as CAWGQPSGGYNSPLHF. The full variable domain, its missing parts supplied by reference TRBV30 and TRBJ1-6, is SQTIHQWPATLVQPVGSPLSLECTVEGTSNPNLYWYRQAAGRGLQLLFYSVGIGQISSEVPQNLSASRPQDRQFILSSKKLLLSDSGFYLCAWGQPSGGYNSPLHFGNGTRLTVT.